What follows are 23 T cell receptor beta chains derived from one specimen sequenced in a study of neurological immune-mediated disorders. One entry per CDR3 protein results from TCRdb running MiXCR on the 5' RACE reads. The data hold 55,000 to 65,000 distinct CDR3 sequences, with 12% observed a single time. Sequenced: PBMCs. These receptors were taken from a woman aged 55-75 years with HTLV-1-associated myelopathy (HAM/TSP).

This clonotype was seen repeatedly, ten times or more. V and J are TRBV29-1 and TRBJ1-1; possible D gene TRBD1, 6 bases. Germline-derived CDR1 and CDR2 are SQVTM and ANQGSEA. The V end lost 8 bases, the J end lost 2 bases, and 15 bases lay between the germline ends. This CDR3 comprises 13 residues. CDR3 nucleotide sequence: TGCAGCACAAAGGGGGGCGGCAACACTGAAGCTTTCTTT. Residues: CSTKGGGNTEAFF.

The sample holds a few counts of this clonotype. The chain links TRBV7-6 to TRBJ2-1; 9 bases line up with TRBD2. Germline CDR1 SGHVS, CDR2 FNYEAQ. The CDR3 has 16 residues. V trimming: 3 bases; J trimming: 8 bases; junction bases outside the gene matches: 11. CDR3 region: CASSFPRAGGPDEQFF. The CDR3 bases are TGTGCCAGCAGCTTCCCCCGGGCGGGAGGGCCGGATGAGCAGTTCTTC.

This clonotype has a single count. Because it lacks the conserved phenylalanine or tryptophan at the end, this CDR3 is likely a read error. This chain links TRBV4-2 with TRBJ2-5, with D perhaps matching TRBD1 (5 bases). The germline gives CDR1 LGHNA, CDR2 YNFKEQ. This CDR3 comprises 14 residues. The CDR3 loop reads CASSLQGVQGTQYL. The DNA for the CDR3 is TGTGCCAGCAGCCTCCAAGGGGTCCAAGGGACCCAGTACTTA.

This clonotype was counted many times. The gene calls are TRBV6-1 and TRBJ1-1; D is unclear. The V and J ends lost 6 bases and 4 bases respectively, with 15 bases between them. The CDR3 spans 14 residues. Germline V lookup: CDR1 MNHNS, CDR2 SASEGT. The CDR3 coding sequence is TGTGCCAGCAGGGAACTTCCCGCGGGCACTGAAGCTTTCTTT. This encodes CASRELPAGTEAFF.

In this sample, this clonotype turned up a few times. This chain uses TRBV19 with TRBJ2-7; D is unresolved. Germline-derived CDR1 and CDR2 are LNHDA and SQIVND (reference sequence). The V end lost 3 bases, the J end lost 1 base, and 4 bases lay between the germline ends. The CDR3 consists of 12 residues. CDR3 DNA: TGTGCCAGTAGTATGACATCCTACGAGCAGTACTTC. It yields the protein CASSMTSYEQYF.

With respect to this clonotype: This clone may be a read error of a much larger clone one base away. The chain joins TRBV3-1 to TRBJ2-7, with 8 nucleotides matching TRBD1. This CDR3 region has 12 residues. Germline-derived CDR1 and CDR2 are LGHDT and YNNKEL (reference sequence). The trim removed 7 bases at V and 13 bases at J, leaving 12 bases unmatched. CDR3 in amino acids: CASILRDRLIYF. The DNA of the CDR3 is TGTGCCAGCATCCTCCGGGACAGGTTAATTTACTTC.

The table lists this clonotype with many counts. This chain uses TRBV6-6 with TRBJ2-4; D is perhaps TRBD1 or TRBD2 (7 bases each). The length of the CDR3 is 17 residues. Trimming left V 6 bases short and J 0 bases short, with 18 bases between. The V gene's germline CDR1 is MNHNY and CDR2 SVGAGI (reference sequence). For the CDR3, the DNA is TGTGCCAGCAGGGCTCGGGGGGACAGCCTAGCCAAAAACATTCAGTACTTC. Protein sequence: CASRARGDSLAKNIQYF.

This clonotype is judged medium-sized. This chain uses TRBV27 with TRBJ2-1; possible D gene TRBD2, 6 bases. V was trimmed by 1 base and J by 4 bases, leaving 14 bases between them. The CDR3 loop spans 16 amino acids. Germline CDR1 and CDR2: MNHEY and SMNVEV (reference sequence). CDR3 region: CASSLLVSGLYNEQFF. The CDR3 nucleotides are TGTGCCAGCAGTTTATTGGTTAGCGGACTTTACAATGAGCAGTTCTTC.

This chain connects TRBV5-1 to TRBJ1-1; D not resolved. The CDR3 totals 16 residues. The V and J ends lost 4 bases and 2 bases respectively, with 18 bases between them. Germline CDR1 reads SGHRS; CDR2 reads YFSETQ. CDR3 bases: TGCGCCAGCAGCATAGGACCGGCCGGAGCAAACACTGAAGCTTTCTTT. As protein: CASSIGPAGANTEAFF. Supplemented by reference TRBV5-1 and TRBJ1-1, the full variable domain reads KAGVTQTPRYLIKTRGQQVTLSCSPISGHRSVSWYQQTPGQGLQFLFEYFSETQRNKGNFPGRFSGRQFSNSRSEMNVSTLELGDSALYLCASSIGPAGANTEAFFGQGTRLTVV.

This clonotype was seen many times. V is TRBV20-1 and J is TRBJ2-5; possibly TRBD2 for D (5 bases). From germline, CDR1 is DFQATT and CDR2 SNEGSKA (reference sequence). The CDR3 sequence is 15 residues long. The germline V and J ends were trimmed by 8 bases and 0 bases, with 19 bases remaining between them. In nucleotides, the CDR3 is TGCAGTTTACGAGCTGGCGGGTCGTACCAAGAGACCCAGTACTTC. Translation gives CSLRAGGSYQETQYF.

In this sample, this clonotype turned up many times. The genes are TRBV20-1 and TRBJ1-6; TRBD1 aligns across 8 bases. This CDR3 has 12 residues. The V gene's germline CDR1 is DFQATT and CDR2 SNEGSKA (reference sequence). Trimming at V came to 6 bases and at J to 12 bases, leaving 7 bases not matched to a gene. CDR3 sequence: CSATDRGRPLHF. The CDR3, as DNA: TGCAGTGCCACCGACAGGGGAAGACCCCTCCACTTT.

This clonotype was counted many times. The V call is TRBV12-3 or TRBV12-4, the J call TRBJ1-2, with D perhaps matching TRBD1 (6 bases). The CDR3 has 13 amino acids. The ends were cut back, 5 bases at V and 5 bases at J, with 12 bases in the middle. CDR3 nucleotides: TGTGCCAGCAGTCGGGGAGGGGGGTATGGCTACACCTTC. The encoded protein is CASSRGGGYGYTF.

The table lists this clonotype with many counts. The chain carries TRBV7-2 and TRBJ1-5; D ambiguous. V dropped 1 base and J dropped 1 base, with 11 bases sitting between them. From germline, CDR1 is SGHTA and CDR2 FQGNSA. CDR3 length: 16 residues. The CDR3 is CASSLEATLSNQPQHF. CDR3 nucleotides: TGTGCCAGCAGCTTAGAGGCGACCCTGAGCAATCAGCCCCAGCATTTT.

This clonotype has at least ten counts. At one end the junction does not follow the germline gene, possibly because of a read error. The chain combines TRBV28 with TRBJ1-5; no firm D call. Germline V lookup: CDR1 MDHEN, CDR2 SYDVKM. The CDR3 sequence is 18 residues long. The DNA of the CDR3 is TGTGCCAGCAGTTCACACCGCCTCTTCGACCCGACGGCCCCTTTCGCTGATTTT. Translated, it gives CASSSHRLFDPTAPFADF.

This clonotype was observed at least ten times. CDR3 DNA sequence: TGTGCCAGCAGCCTTACTTCATTCCAAGAGACCCAGTACTTC. Protein sequence: CASSLTSFQETQYF. The chain is built from TRBV6-5 and TRBJ2-5; D gene ambiguous. Germline values: CDR1 MNHEY, CDR2 SVGAGI. The CDR3 is 14 amino acids. V gave up 6 bases and J gave up 1 base, with 12 bases separating them.

This clonotype appeared many times. This chain joins TRBV5-1 and TRBJ2-1; no firm D call. Trimming pared 0 bases from V and 0 bases from J, leaving 7 bases between. CDR1 is SGHRS, CDR2 YFSETQ, per germline. This CDR3 region has 15 residues. CDR3 coding DNA: TGCGCCAGCAGCTTGGTGCAGAGCTCCTACAATGAGCAGTTCTTC. Amino acids: CASSLVQSSYNEQFF.

This clonotype has at least ten counts. The genes are TRBV11-3 and TRBJ2-2; possible D gene TRBD2, 6 bases. The CDR3 consists of 13 residues. The V end lost 3 bases, the J end lost 5 bases, and 7 bases lay between the germline ends. Germline V gene data show CDR1 as SGHNT and CDR2 as YENEEA. In DNA form, the CDR3 reads TGTGCCAGCAGCTTGACTAGTACCGGGGAGCTGTTTTTT. It specifies CASSLTSTGELFF.

This clonotype has ten or more counts. The chain links TRBV20-1 to TRBJ2-1, with D perhaps TRBD2 (5 bases). Germline CDR1 is DFQATT and CDR2 is SNEGSKA (reference sequence). V was shortened by 6 bases and J by 3 bases, with 12 bases between the two germline ends. The CDR3 is made up of 13 amino acids. The CDR3 loop reads CSALTGNYNEQFF. CDR3 coding DNA: TGCAGTGCCCTAACCGGGAACTACAATGAGCAGTTCTTC.

This clonotype was seen repeatedly, ten times or more. J is TRBJ1-2 and V is TRBV2; TRBD1 might be the D (5 bases). The CDR3 is 13 residues long. CDR1 SNHLY and CDR2 FYNNEI come from the germline V gene. V dropped 9 bases and J dropped 8 bases, with 19 bases sitting between them. The CDR3 spells CASYLTGKGGYTF. For the CDR3, the DNA is TGTGCCAGTTATCTGACGGGGAAGGGGGGCTACACCTTC.

This clonotype was observed at least ten times. The V and J genes are TRBV5-6 and TRBJ2-1, with D unresolved. Trimming removed 4 bases from V and 4 bases from J, with 3 bases in between. Germline loops: CDR1 SGHDT, CDR2 YYEEEE. The CDR3 contains 11 residues. The CDR3 nucleotides are TGTGCCAGCAGCACTTACAATGAGCAGTTCTTC. Encoded protein: CASSTYNEQFF.

The gene calls are TRBV11-2 and TRBJ2-1; 11 nucleotides match TRBD2. Unmatched junction bases numbered 2, after V lost 6 bases and J lost 4 bases. Per germline, CDR1 SGHAT and CDR2 FQNNGV. This CDR3 is 14 amino acids long. Here the CDR3 reads CASRLAGAYNEQFF. The CDR3 region has the DNA TGTGCCAGCAGACTAGCGGGAGCATACAATGAGCAGTTCTTC.

In this sample, this clonotype turned up many times. The chain links TRBV6-5 to TRBJ1-1; TRBD1 is a possible D gene (5 bases). V was clipped by 10 bases and J by 5 bases, with 17 bases between them. The CDR3 extends over 13 amino acids. Germline CDR1 is MNHEY and CDR2 is SVGAGI. Here the CDR3 reads CATHGGAWTEAFF. DNA of the CDR3: TGTGCCACCCACGGAGGGGCTTGGACTGAAGCTTTCTTT.

This clonotype showed up many times. This chain uses TRBV29-1 with TRBJ1-1, with TRBD1 identical over 9 bases. CDR3 length: 14 residues. Germline V gives CDR1 SQVTM, CDR2 ANQGSEA. With 3 bases clipped from V and 6 bases from J, the junction kept 8 bases outside the gene matches. As DNA, the CDR3 is TGCAGCGTTGACGACAGGGGGAATCGAGCTGAAGCTTTCTTT. Translation: CSVDDRGNRAEAFF. Filled out from reference TRBV29-1 and TRBJ1-1, the complete variable domain reads SAVISQKPSRDICQRGTSLTIQCQVDSQVTMMFWYRQQPGQSLTLIATANQGSEATYESGFVIDKFPISRPNLTFSTLTVSNMSPEDSSIYLCSVDDRGNRAEAFFGQGTRLTVV.